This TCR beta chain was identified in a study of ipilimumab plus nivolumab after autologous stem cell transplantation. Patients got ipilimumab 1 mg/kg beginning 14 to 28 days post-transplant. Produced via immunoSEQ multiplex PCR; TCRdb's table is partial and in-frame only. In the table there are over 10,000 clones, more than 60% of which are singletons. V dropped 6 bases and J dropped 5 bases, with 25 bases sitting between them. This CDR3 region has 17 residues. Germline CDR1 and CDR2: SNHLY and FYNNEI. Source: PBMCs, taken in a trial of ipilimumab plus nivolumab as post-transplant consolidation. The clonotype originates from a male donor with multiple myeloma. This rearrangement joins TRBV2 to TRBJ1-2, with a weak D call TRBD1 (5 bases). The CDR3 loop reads CASSGWAGTTLGYGYTF. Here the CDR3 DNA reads TGTGCCAGCAGCGGGTGGGCAGGGACTACACTAGGGTATGGCTACACCTTC.